This TCR beta chain was obtained from a study of blood T cell repertoires in COVID-19. In the source study's methods: Researchers report that nucleated cell counts were estimated from reference gene primer amplification. Using immunoSEQ multiplex PCR, the repertoire was profiled, and TCRdb retains in-frame clones only, with some absent. The V and J calls and the clone size are those of that table, but D and trimming were determined from the DNA. The sample lists 250,000 or so clones; about 80% were seen once. Categorization into cohorts depended on clinical history that participants reported. For recovered donors of Cohort 3, there were two negative PCRs, clearance, or symptom resolution. This CDR3 region has 14 residues. CDR1 SGHTA and CDR2 FQGTGA come from the germline V gene. The V gene end was trimmed by 6 bases and the J gene end by 10 bases; junction bases not matched to a gene: 11.

The TCR comes from a man in his fifties or sixties who had recovered from COVID-19. This chain links TRBV7-3 with TRBJ2-1; 8 bases line up with TRBD1. The sequenced sample consisted of PBMCs or T cells enriched from blood (not recorded which). CDR3 DNA: TGTGCCAGCAGTTCGTTTTCAGGGGGCGGGGAGCAGTTCTTC. Residues: CASSSFSGGGEQFF.